This paragraph reports one T cell receptor (beta chain). This record belongs to a study of blood T cell repertoires in COVID-19. Whole-study context: Samples came from the United States, Italy and Spain, spanning acute and convalescent COVID-19. T cells, B-cell-depleted T cells, or PBMCs provided the cDNA or gDNA that served as material.

In the original processing: Scientists estimated how many nucleated cells there were by amplifying reference gene primers. Sequencing used immunoSEQ multiplex PCR; TCRdb keeps in-frame clones, though not all of them. V and J calls and clone size are copied from that table; D and trimming were computed from the DNA. The sample contains about 220,000 clones, approximately 85% of which appear only once. V lost 2 bases, J lost 8 bases, and 17 bases lay in between. Germline lookup yields CDR1 KGHDR and CDR2 SFDVKD. The CDR3 loop spans 15 amino acids. This TCR was recovered from a man over 45 who had recovered from COVID-19. V is TRBV24-1 and J is TRBJ1-2; a possible D gene is TRBD1 (6 bases). Sequenced sample: peripheral blood. CDR3 sequence (DNA): TGTGCCACCAGTGATTCCCCCGCTCAGACAGGCGGCTACACCTTC. Its translation is CATSDSPAQTGGYTF.